This T cell receptor beta chain came from a study of radiotherapy plus CTLA-4 blockade in lung cancer. In the study overall: Objective responses emerged in 18% of patients, and 30% to 40% attained disease control.

The germline V and J ends were trimmed by 7 bases and 0 bases, with 10 bases remaining between them. The CDR3 runs to 15 residues. Germline CDR1 PRHDT, CDR2 FYEKMQ (reference sequence). Study-wide points: Reportedly, early blood T cell clone dynamics best predicted response, with interferon-beta. After treatment with radiotherapy plus ipilimumab, TCR clones that came from the tumor expanded in blood.

Details on this clone: Its antigen remains unidentified.

Chemo-refractory metastatic non-small-cell lung cancer patients were treated with focal radiation plus CTLA-4 blockade with ipilimumab. Using immunoSEQ multiplex PCR, the repertoire was profiled, and TCRdb retains in-frame clones only, with some absent. The sample gives about 95,000 clones, about 83% of which show up once; around 0.79% is in the top ten. The sequences come from peripheral blood, collected from a patient treated with radiotherapy plus ipilimumab. This TCR was sampled from a human donor with non-small cell lung cancer who had stable disease on radiotherapy plus ipilimumab. This chain uses TRBV13 with TRBJ2-6; D unresolved. The CDR3 DNA reads as TGTGCCAGCACCGCGTCCCCCTCTGGGGCCAACGTCCTGACTTTC. Protein: CASTASPSGANVLTF. The full variable domain, in which reference TRBV13 and TRBJ2-6 provide the parts outside the CDR3, is AAGVIQSPRHLIKEKRETATLKCYPIPRHDTVYWYQQGPGQDPQFLISFYEKMQSDKGSIPDRFSAQQFSDYHSELNMSSLELGDSALYFCASTASPSGANVLTFGAGSRLTVL.